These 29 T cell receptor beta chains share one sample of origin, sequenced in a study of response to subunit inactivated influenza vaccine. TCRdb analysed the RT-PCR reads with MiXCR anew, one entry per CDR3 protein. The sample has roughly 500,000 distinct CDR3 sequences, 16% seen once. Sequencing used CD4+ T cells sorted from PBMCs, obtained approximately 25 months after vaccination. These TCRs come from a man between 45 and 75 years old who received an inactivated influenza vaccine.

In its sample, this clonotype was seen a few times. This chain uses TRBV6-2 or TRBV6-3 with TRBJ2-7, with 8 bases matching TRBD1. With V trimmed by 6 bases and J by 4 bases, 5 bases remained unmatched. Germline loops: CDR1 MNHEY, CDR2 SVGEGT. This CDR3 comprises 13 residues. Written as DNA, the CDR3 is TGTGCCAGCAGACAGGGGGGCGGTTACGAGCAGTACTTC. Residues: CASRQGGGYEQYF.

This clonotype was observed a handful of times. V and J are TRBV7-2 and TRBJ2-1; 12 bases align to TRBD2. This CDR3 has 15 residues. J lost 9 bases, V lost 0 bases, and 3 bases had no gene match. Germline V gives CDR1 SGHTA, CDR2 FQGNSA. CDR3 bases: TGTGCCAGCAGCTTAGCGTCTAGCGGGAGGGGTGAGCAGTTCTTC. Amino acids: CASSLASSGRGEQFF.

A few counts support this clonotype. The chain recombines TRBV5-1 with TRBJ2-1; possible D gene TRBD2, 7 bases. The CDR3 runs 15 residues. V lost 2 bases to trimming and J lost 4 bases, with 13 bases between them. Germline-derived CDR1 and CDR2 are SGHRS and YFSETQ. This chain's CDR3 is CASSLGSGTYNEQFF. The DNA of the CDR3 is TGCGCCAGCAGCTTAGGAAGCGGGACATACAATGAGCAGTTCTTC.

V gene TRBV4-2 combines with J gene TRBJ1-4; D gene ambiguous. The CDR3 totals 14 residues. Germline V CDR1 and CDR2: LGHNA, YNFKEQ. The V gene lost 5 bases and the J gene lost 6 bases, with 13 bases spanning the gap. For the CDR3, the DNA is TGTGCCAGCAGCTTCGAGGCCTGGGATGAAAAACTGTTTTTT. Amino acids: CASSFEAWDEKLFF.

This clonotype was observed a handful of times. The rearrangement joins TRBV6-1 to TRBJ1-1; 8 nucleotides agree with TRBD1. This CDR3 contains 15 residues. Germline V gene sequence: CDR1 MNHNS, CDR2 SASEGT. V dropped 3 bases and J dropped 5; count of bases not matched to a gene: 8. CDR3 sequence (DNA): TGTGCCAGCAGTGAGAGACAGGGGAGGTCAACTGAAGCTTTCTTT. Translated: CASSERQGRSTEAFF.

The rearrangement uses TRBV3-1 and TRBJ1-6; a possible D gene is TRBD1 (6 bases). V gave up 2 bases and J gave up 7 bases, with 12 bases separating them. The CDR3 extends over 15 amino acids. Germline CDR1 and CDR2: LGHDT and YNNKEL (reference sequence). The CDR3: CASSQIAGDNSPLHF. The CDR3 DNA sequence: TGTGCCAGCAGCCAAATCGCAGGGGACAATTCACCCCTCCACTTT.

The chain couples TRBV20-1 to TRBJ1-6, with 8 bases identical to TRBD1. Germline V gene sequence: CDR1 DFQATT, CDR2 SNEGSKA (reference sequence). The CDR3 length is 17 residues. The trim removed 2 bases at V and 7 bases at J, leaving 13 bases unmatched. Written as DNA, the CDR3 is TGCAGTGCTAGACCCCTGGACAGGGTCCCTGGGAATTCACCCCTCCACTTT. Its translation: CSARPLDRVPGNSPLHF.

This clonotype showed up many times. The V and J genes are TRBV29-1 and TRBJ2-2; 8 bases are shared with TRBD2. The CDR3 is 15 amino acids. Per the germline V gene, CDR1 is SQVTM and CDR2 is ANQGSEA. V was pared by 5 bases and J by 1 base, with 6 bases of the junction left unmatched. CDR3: CSVRSSGENTGELFF. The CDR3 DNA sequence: TGCAGCGTTAGGAGTAGCGGGGAGAACACCGGGGAGCTGTTTTTT.

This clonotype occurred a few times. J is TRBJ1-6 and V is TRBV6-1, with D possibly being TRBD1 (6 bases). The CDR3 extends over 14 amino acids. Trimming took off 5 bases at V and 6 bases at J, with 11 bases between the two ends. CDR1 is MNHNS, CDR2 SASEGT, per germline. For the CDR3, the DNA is TGTGCCAGCAGTCGGGACAATGGTAATTCACCCCTCCACTTT. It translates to CASSRDNGNSPLHF.

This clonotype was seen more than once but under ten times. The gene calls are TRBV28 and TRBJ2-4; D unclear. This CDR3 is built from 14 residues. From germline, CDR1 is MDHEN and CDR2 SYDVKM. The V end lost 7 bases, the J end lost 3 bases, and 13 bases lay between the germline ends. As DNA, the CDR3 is TGTGCCAGCACGGTGGGTTTGGACAAAAACATTCAGTACTTC. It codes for CASTVGLDKNIQYF.

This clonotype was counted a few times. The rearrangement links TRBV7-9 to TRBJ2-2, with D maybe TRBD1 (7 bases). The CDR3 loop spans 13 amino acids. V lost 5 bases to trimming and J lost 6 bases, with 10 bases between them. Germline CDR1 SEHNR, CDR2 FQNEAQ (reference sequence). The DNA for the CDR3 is TGTGCCAGCAGCCGCAGGGGGGCCGGGGAGCTGTTTTTT. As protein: CASSRRGAGELFF.

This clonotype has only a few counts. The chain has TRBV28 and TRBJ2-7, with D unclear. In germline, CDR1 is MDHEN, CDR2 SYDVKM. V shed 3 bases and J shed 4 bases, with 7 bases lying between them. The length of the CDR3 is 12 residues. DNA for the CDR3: TGTGCCAGCAGTTTTTCCCTTTACGAGCAGTACTTC. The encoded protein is CASSFSLYEQYF.

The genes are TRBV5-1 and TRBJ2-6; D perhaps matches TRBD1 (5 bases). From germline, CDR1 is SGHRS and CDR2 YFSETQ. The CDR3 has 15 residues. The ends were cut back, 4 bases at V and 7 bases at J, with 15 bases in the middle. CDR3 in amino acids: CASSDGHVSANVLTF. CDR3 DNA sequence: TGCGCCAGCAGCGACGGACATGTCAGTGCCAACGTCCTGACTTTC.

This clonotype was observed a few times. CDR3 residues: CASSLSSFSPLHF. The CDR3 DNA follows: TGTGCCAGCAGCTTATCGAGTTTTTCACCCCTCCACTTT. The J gene is TRBJ1-6, the V gene TRBV5-6; no clear D. This CDR3 region has 13 residues. The germline gives CDR1 SGHDT, CDR2 YYEEEE. Trimming removed 2 bases at V and 9 bases at J, with 9 bases between.

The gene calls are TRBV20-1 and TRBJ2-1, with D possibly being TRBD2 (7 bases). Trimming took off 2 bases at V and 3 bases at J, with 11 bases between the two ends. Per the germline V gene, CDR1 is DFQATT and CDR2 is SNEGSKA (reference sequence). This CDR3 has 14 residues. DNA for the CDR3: TGCAGTGCTAGACGGGGGGCGGGCTACAATGAGCAGTTCTTC. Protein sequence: CSARRGAGYNEQFF.

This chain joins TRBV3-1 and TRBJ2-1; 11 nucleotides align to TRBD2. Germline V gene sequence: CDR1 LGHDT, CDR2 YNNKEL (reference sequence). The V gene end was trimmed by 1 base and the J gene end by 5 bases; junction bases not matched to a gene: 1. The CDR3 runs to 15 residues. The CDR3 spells CASSQVAGGHNEQFF. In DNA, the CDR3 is TGTGCCAGCAGCCAAGTAGCGGGAGGGCACAATGAGCAGTTCTTC.

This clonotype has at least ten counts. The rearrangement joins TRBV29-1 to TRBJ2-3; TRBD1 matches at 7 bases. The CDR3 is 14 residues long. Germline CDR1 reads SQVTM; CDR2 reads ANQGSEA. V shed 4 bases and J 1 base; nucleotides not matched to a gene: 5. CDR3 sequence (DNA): TGCAGCGTTGGACAGGGCTTGGGCACAGATACGCAGTATTTT. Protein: CSVGQGLGTDTQYF.

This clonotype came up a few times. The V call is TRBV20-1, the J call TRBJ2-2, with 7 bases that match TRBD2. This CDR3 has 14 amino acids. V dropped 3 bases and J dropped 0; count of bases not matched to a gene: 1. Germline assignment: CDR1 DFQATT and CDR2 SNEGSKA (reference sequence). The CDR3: CSARAGANTGELFF. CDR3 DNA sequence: TGCAGTGCTAGGGCGGGGGCGAACACCGGGGAGCTGTTTTTT.

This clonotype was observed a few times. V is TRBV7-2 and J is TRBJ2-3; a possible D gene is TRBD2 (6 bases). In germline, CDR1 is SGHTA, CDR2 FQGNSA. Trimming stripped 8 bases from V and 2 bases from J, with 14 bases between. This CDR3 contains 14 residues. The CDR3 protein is CASRSAGNTDTQYF. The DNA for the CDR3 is TGTGCCAGCCGGTCGGCGGGAAACACAGATACGCAGTATTTT.

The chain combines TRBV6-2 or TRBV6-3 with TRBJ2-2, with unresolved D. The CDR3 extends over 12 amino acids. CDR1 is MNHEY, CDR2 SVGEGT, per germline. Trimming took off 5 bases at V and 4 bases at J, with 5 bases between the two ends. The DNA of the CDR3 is TGTGCCAGCAGTCCCACCACCGGGGAGCTGTTTTTT. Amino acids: CASSPTTGELFF.

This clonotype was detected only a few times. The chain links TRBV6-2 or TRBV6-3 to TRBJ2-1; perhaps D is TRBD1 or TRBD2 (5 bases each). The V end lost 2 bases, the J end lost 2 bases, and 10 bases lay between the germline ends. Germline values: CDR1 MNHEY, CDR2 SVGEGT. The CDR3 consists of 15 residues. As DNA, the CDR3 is TGTGCCAGCAGTTACCGGGGCGAGCCCTACAATGAGCAGTTCTTC. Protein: CASSYRGEPYNEQFF.

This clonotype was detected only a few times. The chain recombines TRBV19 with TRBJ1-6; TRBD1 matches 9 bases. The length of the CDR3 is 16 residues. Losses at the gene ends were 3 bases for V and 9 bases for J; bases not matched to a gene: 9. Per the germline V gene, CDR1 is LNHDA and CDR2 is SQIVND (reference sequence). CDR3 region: CASSIQPGQGPSPLHF. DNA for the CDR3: TGTGCCAGTAGTATCCAACCGGGACAGGGACCTTCACCCCTCCACTTT. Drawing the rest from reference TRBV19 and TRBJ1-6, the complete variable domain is DGGITQSPKYLFRKEGQNVTLSCEQNLNHDAMYWYRQDPGQGLRLIYYSQIVNDFQKGDIAEGYSVSREKKESFPLTVTSAQKNPTAFYLCASSIQPGQGPSPLHFGNGTRLTVT.

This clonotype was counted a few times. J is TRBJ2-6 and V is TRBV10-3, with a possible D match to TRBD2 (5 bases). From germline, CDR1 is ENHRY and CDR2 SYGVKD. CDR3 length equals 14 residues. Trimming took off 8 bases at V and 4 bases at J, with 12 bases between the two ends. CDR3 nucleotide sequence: TGTGCCATCGGGCGGGCAGGAGGGGCCAACGTCCTGACTTTC. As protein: CAIGRAGGANVLTF.

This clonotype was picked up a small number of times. CDR3 amino acids: CASSSLAVNEQFF. Written as DNA, the CDR3 is TGTGCCAGCAGTTCCTTAGCGGTAAATGAGCAGTTCTTC. The chain is built from TRBV6-2 or TRBV6-3 and TRBJ2-1; a weak D match, TRBD2 (6 bases). From germline, CDR1 is MNHEY and CDR2 SVGEGT. This CDR3 has 13 amino acids. Trimming removed 4 bases from V and 7 bases from J, with 11 bases in between.

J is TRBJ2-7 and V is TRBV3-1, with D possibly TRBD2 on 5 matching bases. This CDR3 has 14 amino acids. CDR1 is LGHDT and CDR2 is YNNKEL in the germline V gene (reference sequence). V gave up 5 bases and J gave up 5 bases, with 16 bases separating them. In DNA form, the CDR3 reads TGTGCCAGCAGCAATTACGGGGAAAGCGACGAGCAGTACTTC. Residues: CASSNYGESDEQYF.

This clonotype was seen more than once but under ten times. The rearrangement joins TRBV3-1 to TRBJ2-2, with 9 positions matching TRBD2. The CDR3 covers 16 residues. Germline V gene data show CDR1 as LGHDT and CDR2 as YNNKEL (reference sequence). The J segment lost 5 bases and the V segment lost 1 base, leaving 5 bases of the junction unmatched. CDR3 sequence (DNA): TGTGCCAGCAGCCAAGGGGCTAGCGGGGCTACCGGGGAGCTGTTTTTT. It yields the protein CASSQGASGATGELFF.

CDR3 coding DNA: TGTGCCAGCAGCCGGGGACAGCGGACCTACAATGAGCAGTTCTTC. This gives the protein CASSRGQRTYNEQFF. The chain joins TRBV3-1 to TRBJ2-1, with 7 nucleotides matching TRBD1. The junction had 5 bases not matched to a gene; V was cut back by 4 bases and J by 2 bases. Germline values: CDR1 LGHDT, CDR2 YNNKEL (reference sequence). The CDR3 is made up of 15 amino acids.

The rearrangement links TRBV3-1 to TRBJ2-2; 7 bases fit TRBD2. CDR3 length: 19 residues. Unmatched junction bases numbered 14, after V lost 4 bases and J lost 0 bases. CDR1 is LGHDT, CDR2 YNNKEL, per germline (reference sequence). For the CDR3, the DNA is TGTGCCAGCAGCCTAAGACGGGGGATCGGGGGGTCGAACACCGGGGAGCTGTTTTTT. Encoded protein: CASSLRRGIGGSNTGELFF.

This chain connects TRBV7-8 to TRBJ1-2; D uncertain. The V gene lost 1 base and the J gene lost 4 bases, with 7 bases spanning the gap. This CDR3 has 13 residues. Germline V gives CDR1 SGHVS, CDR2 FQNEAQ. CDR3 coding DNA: TGTGCCAGCAGCTTAGAACAGATCTATGGCTACACCTTC. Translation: CASSLEQIYGYTF.